This T cell receptor (beta chain) was identified in a study of blood T cells in healthy people across ages. Aged about 6 to 95, donors were systemically healthy Caucasians from Russia. Approximately 9.1 milliliters was the volume of peripheral blood drawn from each donor. Per sample, a minimum of 6.5 million PBMCs were isolated. Regarding the study as a whole: CMV status of donors was not determined, possibly confounding expanded clonotype changes.

Sample-barcoded 5' priming and a J-beta primer mix drove a second PCR of about 6 to 12 cycles. TCRdb redid the calling of the 5' RACE reads with MiXCR, one entry per CDR3 protein. This table has roughly 720,000 distinct CDR3 sequences, about 55% appearing once. Points on this clonotype: Its target is not known.

The sample was blood. The TCR sequence derives from a man aged 80 or over in good health.

CDR3 region: CASRTTGTSGYNEQFF. Here the CDR3 DNA reads TGCGCCAGCAGGACGACCGGGACTAGCGGTTACAATGAGCAGTTCTTC. The J gene is TRBJ2-1, the V gene TRBV5-1, with 11 positions matching TRBD2. CDR1 and CDR2 (germline): SGHRS, YFSETQ. The CDR3 runs 16 residues. V lost 5 bases and J lost 4; bases outside the gene matches: 8.